These 29 T cell receptor beta chains were sequenced from one sample in a study of blood T cell repertoires in COVID-19 (TCRdb year 2020). Library preparation was by the immunoSEQ multiplex PCR assay. TCRdb obtained this table from immuneACCESS and retained in-frame rearrangements with V and J assigned. These tables miss some clones; where compared with another copy, unresolved V genes account for less than half of the shortfall, and the remainder is unexplained. The sample yields 55,000 to 75,000 clones; about 81% were counted once. Clones ranked in the top ten supply approximately 14% of the sample. The sample consisted of peripheral blood. The receptor source for this set is a man older than 75 with acute or convalescent COVID-19.

The chain is built from TRBV18 and TRBJ2-7; 8 bases agree with TRBD1. V dropped 5 bases and J dropped 4; count of bases not matched to a gene: 7. The CDR3 has 14 amino acids. Per germline, CDR1 KGHSH and CDR2 LQKENI. The CDR3 spells CASSSRTGLYEQYF. CDR3 in DNA: TGTGCCAGCTCATCTAGGACAGGGCTATACGAGCAGTACTTC.

V is TRBV28 and J is TRBJ2-3; D unresolved. CDR1 and CDR2 (germline): MDHEN, SYDVKM. The CDR3 extends over 13 amino acids. The V and J ends lost 5 bases and 2 bases respectively, with 8 bases between them. The CDR3 loop reads CASSDGSTDTQYF. Here the CDR3 DNA reads TGTGCCAGCAGTGACGGGTCCACAGATACGCAGTATTTT.

With regard to this clone: A junction end diverges from the germline sequence, so it may reflect a read error. The chain links TRBV7-7 to TRBJ2-5, with 8 bases identical to TRBD2. CDR3 length: 13 residues. From germline, CDR1 is SSHAT and CDR2 FNYEAQ (reference sequence). The CDR3 DNA is TGTGCTAGCAGCCGACTAGCGTTGGAGACCCAGTACTTC. This translates into CASSRLALETQYF.

This sequence joins TRBV29-1 and TRBJ2-3, with D possibly matching TRBD2 (6 bases). Germline lookup yields CDR1 SQVTM and CDR2 ANQGSEA. The CDR3 has 14 amino acids. V shed 0 bases and J shed 8 bases, with 15 bases lying between them. CDR3 sequence (DNA): TGCAGCGTTGAAGAGGGTACGGTGGGGGGTACGCAGTATTTT. It codes for CSVEEGTVGGTQYF.

The chain joins TRBV21-1 to TRBJ2-3; TRBD1, the D gene given by the table, was not confirmed from the DNA. TRBV21-1 is a pseudogene segment. The CDR3 runs 15 residues. CDR3 residues: CASSDRAPYTDTQYF. The CDR3 DNA follows: TGTGCCAGCAGTGACAGGGCACCATACACAGATACGCAGTATTTT.

The genes are TRBV19 and TRBJ1-1; D possibly corresponds to TRBD1 (5 bases). CDR1 LNHDA and CDR2 SQIVND come from the germline V gene (reference sequence). Trimming pared 6 bases from V and 3 bases from J, leaving 11 bases between. This CDR3 is built from 13 residues. CDR3 nucleotides: TGTGCCAGTAGGCAGGGAGGAGACACTGAAGCTTTCTTT. It is translated as CASRQGGDTEAFF.

This sequence joins TRBV6-5 and TRBJ2-2; D may be TRBD2 (5 bases). Per germline, CDR1 MNHEY and CDR2 SVGAGI. Trimming left V 2 bases short and J 3 bases short, with 10 bases between. This CDR3 region has 15 residues. CDR3 bases: TGTGCCAGCAGTTACGGGCGGGTACACACCGGGGAGCTGTTTTTT. The encoded protein is CASSYGRVHTGELFF.

V gene TRBV5-1 combines with J gene TRBJ1-1; D call uncertain. From germline, CDR1 is SGHRS and CDR2 YFSETQ. V lost 3 bases and J 5 bases, leaving 11 bases between the germline ends. The CDR3 totals 13 residues. The CDR3 DNA is TGCGCCAGCAGCTCAAGACTGGAGACTGAAGCTTTCTTT. This encodes CASSSRLETEAFF.

This chain links TRBV2 with TRBJ1-2; no clear D. Trimming shortened V by 8 bases and J by 7 bases, and 20 bases separated the two germline ends. This CDR3 has 14 residues. Germline V gives CDR1 SNHLY, CDR2 FYNNEI. CDR3 coding DNA: TGTGCCAGCTCTAAAGGCGAGGGTTCAGCTGGCTACACCTTC. Its protein product is CASSKGEGSAGYTF. The full variable domain, its missing parts supplied by reference TRBV2 and TRBJ1-2, is EPEVTQTPSHQVTQMGQEVILRCVPISNHLYFYWYRQILGQKVEFLVSFYNNEISEKSEIFDDQFSVERPDGSNFTLKIRSTKLEDSAMYFCASSKGEGSAGYTFGSGTRLTVV.

This clone was detected only a few times. The chain joins TRBV7-9 to TRBJ2-5; a weak D match, TRBD1 (5 bases). Germline V lookup: CDR1 SEHNR, CDR2 FQNEAQ (reference sequence). The CDR3 extends over 13 amino acids. V lost 7 bases and J lost 1, with 10 bases in between. The CDR3 DNA reads TGTGCCAGCAACCGACAGACCCAAGAGACCCAGTACTTC. Its protein product is CASNRQTQETQYF.

The V gene is TRBV19, the J gene TRBJ2-5, with 8 bases matching TRBD2. Germline V lookup: CDR1 LNHDA, CDR2 SQIVND (reference sequence). The CDR3 consists of 15 residues. V shed 4 bases, J shed 2 bases, and the junction held 6 bases outside the gene matches. As DNA, the CDR3 is TGTGCCAGTAGTAACCTAGCGGGTAATCAAGAGACCCAGTACTTC. Amino acid sequence: CASSNLAGNQETQYF.

The gene calls are TRBV10-3 and TRBJ1-1, with 12 bases fitting TRBD1. The CDR3 covers 17 residues. V dropped 7 bases and J dropped 5; count of bases not matched to a gene: 14. CDR1 is ENHRY, CDR2 SYGVKD, per germline. In DNA form, the CDR3 reads TGTGCCATCAAGGGAATTGGGACAGGGGGCGCAGAGACTGAAGCTTTCTTT. Amino acids: CAIKGIGTGGAETEAFF.

This rearrangement joins TRBV4-1 to TRBJ1-1; TRBD1 is a possible D gene (6 bases). Trimming pared 0 bases from V and 0 bases from J, leaving 8 bases between. CDR1 and CDR2 (germline): MGHRA, YSYEKL. The CDR3 consists of 15 residues. CDR3 amino acids: CASSQDGQLNTEAFF. CDR3 nucleotide sequence: TGCGCCAGCAGCCAAGATGGACAGTTGAACACTGAAGCTTTCTTT.

This clone was seen a single time. The chain joins TRBV9 to TRBJ1-3; 10 positions match TRBD1. V shed 4 bases and J 4 bases; nucleotides not matched to a gene: 8. The CDR3 length is 16 residues. CDR1 and CDR2 from the germline V gene are SGDLS and YYNGEE. DNA for the CDR3: TGTGCCAGCAGCCCAACCGGGACAGGGGTCGGAAACACCATATATTTT. It specifies CASSPTGTGVGNTIYF.

The V call is TRBV7-9, the J call TRBJ2-1; TRBD2 matches 12 bases. This CDR3 is built from 14 residues. Germline loops: CDR1 SEHNR, CDR2 FQNEAQ (reference sequence). With V trimmed by 4 bases and J by 10 bases, 5 bases remained unmatched. CDR3 residues: CASSSGLAGKEQFF. Here the CDR3 DNA reads TGTGCCAGCAGCTCGGGACTAGCGGGCAAAGAGCAGTTCTTC.

This clone has just one count. The chain uses TRBV7-2 and TRBJ1-6; weak D call: TRBD1 (6 bases). V was shortened by 0 bases and J by 9 bases, with 12 bases between the two germline ends. The CDR3 contains 15 residues. Germline assignment: CDR1 SGHTA and CDR2 FQGNSA. The CDR3 DNA follows: TGTGCCAGCAGCTTAGCGCGGGGGCACTCTTCACCCCTCCACTTT. Its translation: CASSLARGHSSPLHF. The variable domain in full, with the rest retrieved from reference TRBV7-2 and TRBJ1-6, is GAGVSQSPSNKVTEKGKDVELRCDPISGHTALYWYRQSLGQGLEFLIYFQGNSAPDKSGLPSDRFSAERTGGSVSTLTIQRTQQEDSAVYLCASSLARGHSSPLHFGNGTRLTVT.

This clone was seen a single time. The V and J genes are TRBV6-5 and TRBJ1-1, with a tentative D call TRBD1 (6 bases). CDR1 is MNHEY and CDR2 is SVGAGI in the germline V gene. V was cut by 6 bases and J by 1 base, with 15 bases left in between. CDR3 length: 15 residues. CDR3 DNA: TGTGCCAGCAGCTTTACAGGGTCAGAGAACACTGAAGCTTTCTTT. Amino acids: CASSFTGSENTEAFF.

In this sample, this clone turned up once. The DNA of the CDR3 is TGTGCCACCAGTGATTTGACAGGGGGAGTCTATGGCTACACCTTC. Protein sequence: CATSDLTGGVYGYTF. The chain recombines TRBV24-1 with TRBJ1-2; 8 bases map to TRBD1. The CDR3 extends over 15 amino acids. Germline CDR1 is KGHDR and CDR2 is SFDVKD. V lost 0 bases to trimming and J lost 4 bases; unmatched junction nucleotides: 3.

The V gene is TRBV11-2, the J gene TRBJ2-2, with 7 nucleotides matching TRBD1. Germline CDR1 is SGHAT and CDR2 is FQNNGV. V lost 5 bases, J lost 4 bases, and 10 bases stayed unmatched. The CDR3 totals 16 residues. CDR3 in amino acids: CASSPTGQRVTGELFF. CDR3 sequence (DNA): TGTGCCAGCAGCCCAACGGGACAGCGAGTCACCGGGGAGCTGTTTTTT.

The chain joins TRBV4-2 to TRBJ2-1; 7 bases are shared with TRBD1. The CDR3 runs to 15 residues. Germline CDR1 and CDR2: LGHNA and YNFKEQ. Trimming at V came to 4 bases and at J to 5 bases, leaving 8 bases not matched to a gene. The chain's CDR3 is CASSPSRDRNNEQFF. The CDR3 coding sequence is TGTGCCAGCAGCCCATCCCGGGACAGAAACAATGAGCAGTTCTTC.

The chain uses TRBV18 and TRBJ2-3; tentatively, D is TRBD1 (5 bases). The CDR3 is 16 residues long. Per germline, CDR1 KGHSH and CDR2 LQKENI. V lost 4 bases, J lost 0 bases, and 14 bases lay in between. CDR3 in amino acids: CASSRQGHVSTDTQYF. In DNA form, the CDR3 reads TGTGCCAGCTCACGACAAGGACACGTTAGCACAGATACGCAGTATTTT.

The gene calls are TRBV4-2 and TRBJ2-1, with D possibly matching TRBD2 (6 bases). The V gene lost 4 bases and the J gene lost 8 bases, with 12 bases spanning the gap. This CDR3 has 13 amino acids. CDR1 is LGHNA, CDR2 YNFKEQ, per germline. The CDR3 spells CASSPSTRDEQFF. In nucleotides, the CDR3 is TGTGCCAGCAGCCCCTCGACTAGGGATGAGCAGTTCTTC.

V and J are TRBV3-1 (or the pseudogene TRBV3-2) and TRBJ1-2, with a weak D call TRBD1 (5 bases). Trimming removed 1 base at V and 5 bases at J, with 11 bases between. The germline CDR1 and CDR2 sequences are LGHDT and YNNKEL (reference sequence). This CDR3 spans 14 amino acids. CDR3 amino acids: CASSQGTQGYGYTF. The CDR3 DNA reads as TGTGCCAGCAGCCAAGGAACCCAGGGATATGGCTACACCTTC.

In DNA form, the CDR3 reads TGTGCCAGCAGCTTGGCAGGAGGGCGGGGCTCTAATGAAAAACTGTTTTTT. Encoded protein: CASSLAGGRGSNEKLFF. The chain joins TRBV5-4 to TRBJ1-4, with a tentative D call TRBD1 (5 bases). CDR1 and CDR2 from the germline V gene are SGHNT and YYREEE (reference sequence). This CDR3 is built from 17 residues. V lost 0 bases and J 3 bases, leaving 15 bases between the germline ends.

The chain joins TRBV5-1 to TRBJ2-1; no definite D call. V was clipped by 1 base and J by 3 bases, with 14 bases between them. CDR1 is SGHRS, CDR2 YFSETQ, per germline. This CDR3 region has 16 residues. This CDR3 reads CASSLTPSGNYNEQFF. In nucleotides, the CDR3 is TGCGCCAGCAGCTTGACTCCGTCAGGCAACTACAATGAGCAGTTCTTC.

The gene calls are TRBV3-1 (or the pseudogene TRBV3-2) and TRBJ2-1, with 9 bases fitting TRBD2. This CDR3 region has 16 residues. J was trimmed by 2 bases and V by 6 bases; bases with no gene match: 8. The germline CDR1 and CDR2 sequences are LGHDT and YNNKEL (reference sequence). Written as DNA, the CDR3 is TGTGCCAGCAGTTCACAGCGGGGGGCCGCCTACAATGAGCAGTTCTTC. It codes for CASSSQRGAAYNEQFF.

The V and J genes are TRBV10-3 and TRBJ1-2; tentative D call: TRBD1 (5 bases). The CDR3 consists of 15 residues. Germline assignment: CDR1 ENHRY and CDR2 SYGVKD. The V and J ends lost 2 bases and 4 bases respectively, with 14 bases between them. The CDR3 region is CAISEGGSGAYGYTF. The CDR3 DNA sequence: TGTGCCATCAGTGAGGGGGGTAGCGGGGCCTATGGCTACACCTTC.

This chain links TRBV7-5 with TRBJ2-1; TRBD2 is the table's D call and was not checked against the DNA. TRBV7-5 is listed as a pseudogene. The CDR3 is 17 residues long. CDR3 amino acids: CARSLVLAGFSYNEQFF. For the CDR3, the DNA is TGTGCCAGAAGCTTAGTTCTGGCGGGATTCTCCTACAATGAGCAGTTCTTC.

This clone appeared a single time. V and J are TRBV29-1 and TRBJ2-7; possible D gene TRBD2, 7 bases. V gave up 0 bases and J gave up 2 bases, with 11 bases separating them. Germline V gene lookup returns CDR1 SQVTM and CDR2 ANQGSEA. The CDR3 is 14 amino acids. CDR3 nucleotides: TGCAGCGTTGAAGAGCGGGGGCCTACCTACGAGCAGTACTTC. Residues: CSVEERGPTYEQYF.